The present TCR beta chain was sequenced within a study of shared clonotypes between healthy human individuals. Study-wide points: Generally, estimated richness proved larger in naive subsets than it did in memory subsets.

As regards this clone: Its target is not known.

Data came from immunoSEQ multiplex PCR; TCRdb stores just in-frame clones and leaves some out. This sample has 2,100,000 or so clones, with around 95% found just once. Trimming took 5 bases from V and 5 from J, leaving 16 bases between them. The CDR3 contains 14 residues. Germline V gives CDR1 MNHEY, CDR2 SVGAGI. The sequenced sample consisted of naive CD4+ T cells sorted from blood. Specified subset: CD45RA+ positively selected. The chain employs TRBV6-5 and TRBJ2-7, with D perhaps being TRBD1 or TRBD2 (5 bases each). This clonotype was sampled from a man aged 18 to 29 in good health. The CDR3 region has the DNA TGTGCCAGCAGTGTCGGGGCTCCAACCCACGAGCAGTACTTC. Translated: CASSVGAPTHEQYF.